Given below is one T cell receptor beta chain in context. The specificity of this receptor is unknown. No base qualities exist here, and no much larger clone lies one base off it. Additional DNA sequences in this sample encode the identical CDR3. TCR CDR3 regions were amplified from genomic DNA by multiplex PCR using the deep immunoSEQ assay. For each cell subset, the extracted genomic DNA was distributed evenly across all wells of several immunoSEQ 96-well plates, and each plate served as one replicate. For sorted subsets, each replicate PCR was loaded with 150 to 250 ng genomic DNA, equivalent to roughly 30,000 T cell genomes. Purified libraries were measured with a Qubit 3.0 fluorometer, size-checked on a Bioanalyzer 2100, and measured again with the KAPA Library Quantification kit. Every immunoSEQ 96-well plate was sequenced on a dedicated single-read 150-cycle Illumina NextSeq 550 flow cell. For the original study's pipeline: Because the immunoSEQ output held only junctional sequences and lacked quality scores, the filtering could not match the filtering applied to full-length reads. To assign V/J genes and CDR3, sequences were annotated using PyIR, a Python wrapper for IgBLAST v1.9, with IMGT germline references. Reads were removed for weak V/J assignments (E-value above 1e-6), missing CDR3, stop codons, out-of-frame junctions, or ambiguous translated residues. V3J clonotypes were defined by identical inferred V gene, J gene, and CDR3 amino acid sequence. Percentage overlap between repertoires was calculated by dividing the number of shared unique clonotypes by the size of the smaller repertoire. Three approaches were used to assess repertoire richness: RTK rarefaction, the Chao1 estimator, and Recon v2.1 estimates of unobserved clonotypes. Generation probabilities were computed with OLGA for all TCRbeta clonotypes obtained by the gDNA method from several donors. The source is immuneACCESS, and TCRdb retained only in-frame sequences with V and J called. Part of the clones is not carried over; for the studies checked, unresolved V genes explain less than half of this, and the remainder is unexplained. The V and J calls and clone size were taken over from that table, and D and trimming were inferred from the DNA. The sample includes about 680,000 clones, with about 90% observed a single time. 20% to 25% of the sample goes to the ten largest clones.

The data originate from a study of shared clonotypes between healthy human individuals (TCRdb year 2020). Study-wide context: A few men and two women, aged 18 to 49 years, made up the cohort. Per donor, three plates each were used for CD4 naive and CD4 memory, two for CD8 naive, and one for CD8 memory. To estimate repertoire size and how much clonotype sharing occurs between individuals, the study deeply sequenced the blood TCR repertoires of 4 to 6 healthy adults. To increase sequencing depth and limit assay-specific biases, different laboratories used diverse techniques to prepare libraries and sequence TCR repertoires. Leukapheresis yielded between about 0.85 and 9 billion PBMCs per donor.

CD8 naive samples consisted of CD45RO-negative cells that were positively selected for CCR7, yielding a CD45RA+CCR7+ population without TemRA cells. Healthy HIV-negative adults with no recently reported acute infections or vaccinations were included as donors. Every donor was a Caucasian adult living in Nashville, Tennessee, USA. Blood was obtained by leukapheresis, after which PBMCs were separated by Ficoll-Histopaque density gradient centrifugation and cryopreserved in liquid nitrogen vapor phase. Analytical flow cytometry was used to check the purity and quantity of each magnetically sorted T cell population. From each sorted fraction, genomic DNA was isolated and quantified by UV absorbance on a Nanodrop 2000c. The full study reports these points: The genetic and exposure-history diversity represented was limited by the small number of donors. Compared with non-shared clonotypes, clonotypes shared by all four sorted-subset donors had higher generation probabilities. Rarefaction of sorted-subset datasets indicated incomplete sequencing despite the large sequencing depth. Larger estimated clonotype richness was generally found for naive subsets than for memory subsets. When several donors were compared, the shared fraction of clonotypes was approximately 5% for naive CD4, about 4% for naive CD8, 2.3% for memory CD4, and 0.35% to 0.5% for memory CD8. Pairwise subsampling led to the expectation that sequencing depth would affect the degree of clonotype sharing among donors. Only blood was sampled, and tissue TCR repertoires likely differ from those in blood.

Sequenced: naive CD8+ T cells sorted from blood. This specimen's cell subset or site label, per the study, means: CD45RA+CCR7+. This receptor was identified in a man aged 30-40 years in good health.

The sequenced DNA is TGTGCCAGCAGCCCGACCGGCGCGAACACCGGGGAGCTGTTTTTT. Its protein reads: CASSPTGANTGELFF. This sequence uses TRBV7-9 and TRBJ2-2; a confident D gene designation cannot be given. A distance of 10 bases separates the germline ends of V and J, which lose 5 bases and 0 bases respectively. CDR1 and CDR2 were assigned from the germline V gene (reference sequence) as SEHNR and FQNEAQ. From cysteine to phenylalanine, the CDR3 is 15 amino acids long. Here the CDR3 DNA is all that survives: 45 bases in frame from base 1. The CDR3, completed at both ends by the reference TRBV7-9 and TRBJ2-2 genes, gives the full variable domain DTGVSQNPRHKITKRGQNVTFRCDPISEHNRLYWYRQTLGQGPEFLTYFQNEAQLEKSRLLSDRFSAERPKGSFSTLEIQRTEQGDSAMYLCASSPTGANTGELFFGEGSRLTVL.